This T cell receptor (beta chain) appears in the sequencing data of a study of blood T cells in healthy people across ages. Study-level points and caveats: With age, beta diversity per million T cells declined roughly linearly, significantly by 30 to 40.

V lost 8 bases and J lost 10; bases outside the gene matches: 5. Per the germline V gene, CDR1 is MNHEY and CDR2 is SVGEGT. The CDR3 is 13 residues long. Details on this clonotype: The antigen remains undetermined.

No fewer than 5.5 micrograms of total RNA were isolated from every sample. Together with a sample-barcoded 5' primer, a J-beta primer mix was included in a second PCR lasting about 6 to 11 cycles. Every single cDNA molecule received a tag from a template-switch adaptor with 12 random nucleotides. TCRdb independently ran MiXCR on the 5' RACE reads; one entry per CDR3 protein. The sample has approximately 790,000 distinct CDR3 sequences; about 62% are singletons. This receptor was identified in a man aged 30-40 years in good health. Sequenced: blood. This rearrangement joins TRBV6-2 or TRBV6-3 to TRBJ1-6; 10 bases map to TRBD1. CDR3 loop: CASRDRGGSPLHF. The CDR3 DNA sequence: TGTGCCAGCCGGGACAGGGGTGGATCACCCCTCCACTTT.